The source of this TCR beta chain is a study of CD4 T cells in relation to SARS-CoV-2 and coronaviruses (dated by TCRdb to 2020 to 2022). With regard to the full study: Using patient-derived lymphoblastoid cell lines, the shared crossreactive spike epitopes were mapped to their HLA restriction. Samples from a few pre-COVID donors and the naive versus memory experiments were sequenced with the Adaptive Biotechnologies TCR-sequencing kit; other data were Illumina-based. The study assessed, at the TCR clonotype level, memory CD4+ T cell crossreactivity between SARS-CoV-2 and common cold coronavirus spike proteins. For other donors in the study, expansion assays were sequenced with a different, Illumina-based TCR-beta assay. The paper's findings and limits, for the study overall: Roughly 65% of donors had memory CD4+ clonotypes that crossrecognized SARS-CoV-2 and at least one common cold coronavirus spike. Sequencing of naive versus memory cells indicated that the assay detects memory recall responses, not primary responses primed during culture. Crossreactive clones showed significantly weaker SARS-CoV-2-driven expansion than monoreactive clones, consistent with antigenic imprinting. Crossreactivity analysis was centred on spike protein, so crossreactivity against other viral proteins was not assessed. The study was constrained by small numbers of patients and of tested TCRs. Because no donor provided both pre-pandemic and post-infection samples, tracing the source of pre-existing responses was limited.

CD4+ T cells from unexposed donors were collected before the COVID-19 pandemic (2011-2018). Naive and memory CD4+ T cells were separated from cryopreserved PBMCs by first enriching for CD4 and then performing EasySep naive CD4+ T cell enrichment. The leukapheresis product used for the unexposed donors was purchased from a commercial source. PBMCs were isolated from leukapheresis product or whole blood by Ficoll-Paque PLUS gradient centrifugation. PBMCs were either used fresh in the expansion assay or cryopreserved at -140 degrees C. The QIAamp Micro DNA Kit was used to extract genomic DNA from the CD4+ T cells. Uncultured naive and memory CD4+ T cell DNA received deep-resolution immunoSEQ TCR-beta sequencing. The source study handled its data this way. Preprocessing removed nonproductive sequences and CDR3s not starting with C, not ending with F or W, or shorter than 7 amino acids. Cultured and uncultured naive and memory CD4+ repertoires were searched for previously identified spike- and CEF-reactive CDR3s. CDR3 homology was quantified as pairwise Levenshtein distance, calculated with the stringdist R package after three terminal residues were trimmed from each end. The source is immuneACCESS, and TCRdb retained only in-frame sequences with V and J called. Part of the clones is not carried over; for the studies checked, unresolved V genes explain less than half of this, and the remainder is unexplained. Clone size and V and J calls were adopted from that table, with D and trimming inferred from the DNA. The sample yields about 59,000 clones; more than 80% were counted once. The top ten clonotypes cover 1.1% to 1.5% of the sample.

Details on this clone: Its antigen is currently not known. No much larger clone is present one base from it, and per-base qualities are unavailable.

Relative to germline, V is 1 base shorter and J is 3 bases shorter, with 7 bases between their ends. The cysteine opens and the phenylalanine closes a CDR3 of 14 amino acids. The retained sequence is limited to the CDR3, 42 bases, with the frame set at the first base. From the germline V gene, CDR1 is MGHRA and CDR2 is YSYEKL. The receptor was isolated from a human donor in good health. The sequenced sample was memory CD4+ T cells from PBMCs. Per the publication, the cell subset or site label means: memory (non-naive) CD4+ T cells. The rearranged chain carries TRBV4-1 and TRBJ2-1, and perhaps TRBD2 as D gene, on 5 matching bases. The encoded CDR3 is CASSQARDYNEQFF. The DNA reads TGCGCCAGCAGCCAAGCCCGGGACTACAATGAGCAGTTCTTC.